This TCR beta chain was recovered during a study of cytomegalovirus exposure and HLA in healthy donors. Details on this clone: Its antigen is not known.

Amplification used 60 Vbeta primers and 13 Jbeta primers. Clones were read by immunoSEQ multiplex PCR, and TCRdb kept only the in-frame ones, dropping some. Here the sample spans roughly 180,000 clones, approximately 80% being singletons. In germline, CDR1 is SQVTM, CDR2 ANQGSEA. The ends were cut back, 2 bases at V and 4 bases at J, with 11 bases in the middle. The CDR3 has 13 residues. Regarding the study as a whole: With further analysis later on, most CMV-associated TCR beta chains appeared HLA-restricted.

The material sequenced was PBMCs. The TCR was taken from a man aged 25 to 45 in good health and CMV-seropositive. The gene calls are TRBV29-1 and TRBJ2-5; a weak D match, TRBD1 (6 bases). This CDR3 reads CSVEQGPGETQYF. The DNA of the CDR3 is TGCAGCGTTGAACAGGGGCCGGGAGAGACCCAGTACTTC.